Listed below are T cell receptor beta chains from one sample, sequenced in a study of T cell changes during pregnancy in multiple sclerosis. Assay: immunoSEQ multiplex PCR; the TCRdb copy retains only in-frame clones and omits some. The sample lists 90,000 to 100,000 clones, 85% to 95% occurring once. The material was peripheral blood, obtained in the third trimester of pregnancy. These receptors all come from a female donor with multiple sclerosis, enrolled in a pregnancy study. Both conserved end residues are part of each CDR3. A D gene is named only where the DNA matches it firmly. Only part of the rows carry a size: once, few, many, or a class if the clone is expanded.

>TRBJ1-2|.|TRBV10-2|.
CASSDLLVNYGYTF
TGCGCCAGCAGTGATCTCTTAGTTAACTATGGCTACACCTTC
>TRBJ2-1|.|TRBV5-6|.
CASSLGDRSYNEQFF
TGTGCCAGCAGCCTAGGAGACAGGTCCTACAATGAGCAGTTCTTC
>TRBJ2-7|.|TRBV7-9|.
CASSSQTYEQYF
TGTGCCAGCAGCTCCCAGACCTACGAGCAGTACTTC
>TRBJ2-1|.|TRBV18|TRBD1
CASSQWGTGEYNEQFF
TGTGCCAGCTCCCAGTGGGGGACAGGCGAGTACAATGAGCAGTTCTTC
>TRBJ2-1|.|TRBV6-6|.
CASRVGDNEQFF
TGTGCCAGCAGAGTAGGGGACAATGAGCAGTTCTTC
>TRBJ2-1|.|TRBV4-2|TRBD2
CASSQERLAPEQFF
TGTGCCAGCAGCCAAGAAAGACTAGCCCCGGAGCAGTTCTTC
>TRBJ2-1|.|TRBV9|TRBD2
CASSLGLAGGSGNEQFF
TGTGCCAGCAGCTTGGGACTAGCGGGAGGTTCGGGCAATGAGCAGTTCTTC
>TRBJ2-7|.|TRBV4-1|.
CASSQVADSYEQYF
TGCGCCAGCAGCCAAGTTGCGGATAGCTACGAGCAGTACTTC
>TRBJ2-7|.|TRBV28|TRBD2
CASLRPGAGDREQYF
TGTGCCAGCCTCCGGCCCGGAGCGGGAGATAGAGAGCAGTACTTC
>TRBJ1-5|few|TRBV5-1|.
CASSLVVSYSNQPQHF
TGCGCCAGCAGCTTGGTGGTATCCTATAGCAATCAGCCCCAGCATTTT
>TRBJ1-2|.|TRBV4-1|.
CASSQVTFLRTVYGYTF
TGCGCCAGCAGCCAAGTCACGTTCTTGCGGACAGTTTATGGCTACACCTTC
>TRBJ1-2|.|TRBV4-1|.
CASSQDPAGAYGYTF
TGCGCCAGCAGCCAAGATCCAGCAGGGGCCTATGGCTACACCTTC
>TRBJ2-1|.|TRBV6-1|TRBD1
CASSEAPTGGNEQFF
TGTGCCAGCAGTGAAGCGCCGACAGGGGGTAATGAGCAGTTCTTC
>TRBJ1-1|.|TRBV4-3|.
CASSQVLEFREAFF
TGCGCCAGCAGCCAAGTTTTAGAGTTCCGTGAAGCTTTCTTT
>TRBJ2-2|.|TRBV29-1|TRBD2
CSVEAWGGGELFF
TGCAGCGTTGAAGCTTGGGGGGGCGGGGAGCTGTTTTTT
>TRBJ2-7|.|TRBV7-9|TRBD2
CASSSPARLAGVENEQYF
TGTGCCAGCAGCTCCCCTGCCAGACTAGCGGGAGTGGAAAACGAGCAGTACTTC
>TRBJ1-4|.|TRBV7-9|.
CASSFPDRNREKLFF
TGTGCCAGCAGCTTTCCCGACAGGAATCGTGAAAAACTGTTTTTT
>TRBJ2-3|.|TRBV18|.
CASSRDTTDTQYF
TGTGCCAGCTCCCGGGATACCACAGATACGCAGTATTTT
>TRBJ2-7|once|TRBV6-5|TRBD2
CASSYGSGGPHEQYF
TGTGCCAGCAGTTACGGCTCGGGAGGGCCCCACGAGCAGTACTTC
>TRBJ2-3|.|TRBV28|TRBD1
CASSTRTGSTDTQYF
TGTGCCAGCAGTACCCGGACAGGGAGCACAGATACGCAGTATTTT
>TRBJ2-5|.|TRBV18|TRBD2
CASSPKLAGGTQYF
TGTGCCAGCTCACCGAAACTAGCGGGAGGGACCCAGTACTTC
>TRBJ2-7|.|TRBV7-2|.
CASSPSMREQYF
TGTGCCAGCAGCCCTAGTATGAGGGAGCAGTACTTC
>TRBJ2-2|.|TRBV18|TRBD2
CASSPLRTSGNTGELFF
TGTGCCAGCTCACCACTTAGAACTAGCGGGAACACCGGGGAGCTGTTTTTT
>TRBJ2-7|.|TRBV27|.
CASSWDNRPYEQYF
TGTGCCAGCAGCTGGGACAACCGGCCCTACGAGCAGTACTTC
>TRBJ2-5|.|TRBV2|.
CASSSPRGRGETQYF
TGTGCCAGCAGCTCTCCACGGGGCAGGGGAGAGACCCAGTACTTC
>TRBJ2-7|.|TRBV28|.
CASSPAYEQYF
TGTGCCAGCAGTCCAGCCTACGAGCAGTACTTC
>TRBJ2-1|.|TRBV4-2|.
CASSPPTDYNEQFF
TGTGCCAGCAGCCCGCCGACAGACTACAATGAGCAGTTCTTC
>TRBJ1-1|once|TRBV20-1|.
CSVPGRSEAFF
TGCAGTGTCCCAGGGCGCTCTGAAGCTTTCTTT
>TRBJ2-1|.|TRBV30|TRBD2
CARAAGLYNEQFF
TGTGCCAGAGCAGCGGGGCTCTACAATGAGCAGTTCTTC
>TRBJ1-4|.|TRBV25-1|.
CASGGWGQLFF
TGTGCCAGCGGGGGTTGGGGGCAACTGTTTTTT
>TRBJ2-7|.|TRBV28|TRBD2
CASRAAGGYEQYF
TGTGCCAGCAGGGCAGCGGGAGGTTACGAGCAGTACTTC
>TRBJ1-4|.|TRBV11-3|.
CASSSRQQFNEKLFF
TGTGCCAGCAGCTCAAGACAGCAGTTTAATGAAAAACTGTTTTTT
>TRBJ1-1|.|TRBV7-8|.
CASSFMNTEAFF
TGTGCCAGCAGCTTTATGAACACTGAAGCTTTCTTT
>TRBJ1-2|.|TRBV11-2|TRBD1
CASSHGTGNLRDYGYTF
TGTGCCAGCAGCCACGGGACAGGGAACCTCCGGGACTATGGCTACACCTTC
>TRBJ2-1|.|TRBV20-1|TRBD2
CSARAGRPQFF
TGCAGTGCTAGAGCCGGGAGGCCCCAGTTCTTC
>TRBJ2-7|.|TRBV19|TRBD1
CASSMPGQTYEQYF
TGTGCCAGTAGTATGCCGGGACAGACCTACGAGCAGTACTTC
>TRBJ2-7|.|TRBV28|.
CASGSYSYTTQYF
TGTGCCAGCGGATCCTACTCTTACACTACGCAGTACTTC
>TRBJ2-2|.|TRBV6-6|.
CASSWTATGELFF
TGTGCCAGCAGTTGGACAGCCACCGGGGAGCTGTTTTTT
>TRBJ1-1|once|TRBV27|TRBD1
CASGDRGSEAFF
TGTGCCAGCGGTGACAGGGGGTCTGAAGCTTTCTTT
>TRBJ2-5|.|TRBV7-8|TRBD1
CASSLQGARETQYF
TGTGCCAGCAGCTTACAGGGGGCTAGGGAGACCCAGTACTTC
>TRBJ1-5|.|TRBV2|.
CASSEGQGISNQPQHF
TGTGCCAGCAGTGAAGGTCAGGGGATCAGCAATCAGCCCCAGCATTTT
>TRBJ1-1|.|TRBV18|.
CASSLSQGSDTEAFF
TGTGCCAGCTCACTTTCCCAGGGCTCTGACACTGAAGCTTTCTTT
>TRBJ2-1|.|TRBV6-1|.
CASSSSGGSYNEQFF
TGTGCCAGCAGCTCGTCCGGCGGGTCCTACAATGAGCAGTTCTTC
>TRBJ1-2|.|TRBV6-5|.
CASRLFGDFGYGYTF
TGTGCCAGCAGGTTATTCGGAGATTTTGGGTATGGCTACACCTTC
>TRBJ1-1|.|TRBV6-1|.
CASSDEVGGVGEAFF
TGTGCCAGCAGTGACGAGGTTGGCGGAGTGGGTGAAGCTTTCTTT
>TRBJ2-5|.|TRBV6-1|TRBD1
CASLLGTGGETQYF
TGTGCCAGCCTCCTTGGGACAGGGGGAGAGACCCAGTACTTC
>TRBJ1-4|.|TRBV6-5|TRBD1
CASSYSTAGGHEKLFF
TGTGCCAGCAGTTACTCGACGGCAGGGGGCCATGAAAAACTGTTTTTT
>TRBJ1-5|once|TRBV27|.
CASSPQGSNQPQHF
TGTGCCAGCAGCCCTCAGGGGAGCAATCAGCCCCAGCATTTT